This paragraph reports one T cell receptor beta chain. CDR1 is MNHEY and CDR2 is SVGAGI in the germline V gene. There are 11 residues in the CDR3. The V end lost 7 bases, the J end lost 5 bases, and 8 bases lay between the germline ends. The sample comes from a study of blood T cell repertoires in COVID-19. Clones were sequenced by immunoSEQ multiplex PCR, and TCRdb holds only the in-frame ones, with some missing. The sample yields approximately 160,000 clones, over 80% seen once. This TCR came from a woman between 55 and 75 years old with acute or convalescent COVID-19. The chain links TRBV6-5 to TRBJ2-5, with D possibly matching TRBD2 (6 bases). The source material was peripheral blood. This CDR3 is CASTRGETQYF. The CDR3, as DNA: TGTGCCAGCACCCGGGGGGAGACCCAGTACTTC.